The T cell receptor beta chain under discussion was sequenced for a study of blood T cell repertoires in COVID-19. This table comes from immunoSEQ multiplex PCR, and its TCRdb copy is limited to in-frame clones, with some not included. The table lists tens of thousands of clones, approximately 86% of them singletons. The source material was peripheral blood. This TCR derives from a human donor with acute or convalescent COVID-19. The donor label of this sample is uncertain.

CDR3 nucleotides: TGTGCCACCAGCAGAGACGCCCGAGGAGGAAGCACTGAAGCTTTCTTT. It yields the protein CATSRDARGGSTEAFF. This chain links TRBV15 with TRBJ1-1, with D uncertain. This CDR3 comprises 16 residues. Germline V lookup: CDR1 LNHNV, CDR2 YYDKDF (reference sequence). V was shortened by 0 bases and J by 4 bases, with 15 bases between the two germline ends.